This is a list of T cell receptor beta chains from one sample in a study of T-cell memory formation after mild COVID-19. TCRdb called the 5' RACE reads again in MiXCR, with one record for every CDR3 protein. The repertoire has around 200,000 distinct CDR3 sequences, roughly 27% of them found once; the top ten carry over 10%. Source material: PBMCs or a T cell subset sorted from them (not recorded which). All receptors derive from an adult woman who had mild COVID-19 (a few samples of this study predate the infection). Cell type and time point are not known. Both conserved end residues are part of each CDR3. A D gene is named only where the DNA matches it firmly. Expanded clones are given a class, and other clones once, few, many or no size at all.

15	-	-	TRBV6-2/TRBV6-3	TRBJ1-4	CASSYSGRESEKLFF	TGTGCCAGCAGTTACTCGGGACGGGAAAGTGAAAAACTGTTTTTT
19	TRBD2	-	TRBV7-2	TRBJ2-3	CASSRAVLAGGTRTDTQYF	TGTGCCAGCAGTCGAGCCGTTCTAGCGGGAGGCACTCGCACAGATACGCAGTATTTT
15	-	-	TRBV6-2/TRBV6-3	TRBJ1-1	CASRTIPVSNTEAFF	TGTGCCAGCAGGACTATTCCGGTATCGAACACTGAAGCTTTCTTT
15	TRBD1	-	TRBV4-1	TRBJ2-7	CASSQGQGEGYEQYF	TGCGCCAGCAGCCAAGGACAGGGGGAAGGCTACGAGCAGTACTTC
13	-	few	TRBV7-3	TRBJ2-5	CASTSVYQETQYF	TGTGCCAGCACGTCCGTATACCAAGAGACCCAGTACTTC
12	-	few	TRBV4-1	TRBJ2-1	CASSPGAVEQFF	TGCGCCAGCAGCCCGGGAGCGGTGGAGCAGTTCTTC
15	-	once	TRBV7-7	TRBJ2-3	CASSLEPSSTDTQYF	TGTGCCAGCAGCTTAGAACCATCTAGCACAGATACGCAGTATTTT
11	-	few	TRBV24-1	TRBJ2-1	CATRSGSEQFF	TGTGCCACCCGCTCCGGAAGTGAGCAGTTCTTC
16	TRBD2	few	TRBV20-1	TRBJ2-1	CSARLGTSGGLNEQFF	TGCAGTGCTAGACTCGGGACTAGCGGGGGGTTGAATGAGCAGTTCTTC
13	TRBD1	few	TRBV30	TRBJ2-7	CAWRGTGIHEQYF	TGTGCCTGGAGGGGGACAGGGATCCACGAGCAGTACTTC
17	TRBD1	-	TRBV9	TRBJ2-1	CASSAPTGTGASNEQFF	TGTGCCAGCAGCGCCCCCACCGGGACAGGGGCTTCCAATGAGCAGTTCTTC
16	TRBD2	-	TRBV5-4	TRBJ2-3	CASSRGTSGQTDTQYF	TGTGCCAGCAGCAGGGGGACTAGCGGGCAAACAGATACGCAGTATTTT
13	-	-	TRBV18	TRBJ2-1	CASSPADGDEQFF	TGTGCCAGCTCACCTGCCGACGGGGATGAGCAGTTCTTC
14	-	-	TRBV6-1	TRBJ2-5	CASSGWDSQETQYF	TGTGCCAGCAGTGGGTGGGACTCCCAAGAGACCCAGTACTTC
14	-	-	TRBV2	TRBJ1-1	CASRTSGARTEAFF	TGTGCCAGCAGAACAAGCGGGGCGAGAACTGAAGCTTTCTTT
14	-	-	TRBV7-2	TRBJ2-1	CASSNPWGRNEQFF	TGTGCCAGCAGCAACCCCTGGGGGAGAAATGAGCAGTTCTTC
16	TRBD2	-	TRBV6-5	TRBJ2-1	CASSGNLAGSLNEQFF	TGTGCCAGCAGTGGGAATCTAGCGGGGAGCCTCAATGAGCAGTTCTTC
14	-	-	TRBV20-1	TRBJ2-1	CSARSPQVGDEQFF	TGCAGTGCTAGATCACCTCAGGTTGGGGATGAGCAGTTCTTC
18	-	-	TRBV5-1	TRBJ2-3	CASSLELAGAGRADTQYF	TGCGCCAGCAGCTTGGAACTGGCGGGGGCGGGAAGGGCAGATACGCAGTATTTT
13	-	-	TRBV6-5	TRBJ2-5	CASREGSEETQYF	TGTGCCAGCAGGGAGGGGTCCGAAGAGACCCAGTACTTC
14	TRBD1	-	TRBV2	TRBJ2-7	CASTAGTGTYEQYF	TGTGCCAGCACCGCCGGGACAGGGACCTACGAGCAGTACTTC
19	-	-	TRBV7-2	TRBJ2-5	CASSLRGIVIQGGQETQYF	TGTGCCAGCAGCTTACGGGGGATCGTGATACAGGGAGGTCAAGAGACCCAGTACTTC
15	-	-	TRBV9	TRBJ2-7	CASSPTGTDSYEQYF	TGTGCCAGCAGCCCGACCGGGACCGACTCCTACGAGCAGTACTTC
14	-	-	TRBV12-3/TRBV12-4	TRBJ1-1	CASSAGPLSTEAFF	TGTGCCAGCAGTGCCGGGCCCCTGAGCACTGAAGCTTTCTTT
14	-	-	TRBV7-6	TRBJ2-2	CASSLATNTGELFF	TGTGCCAGCAGCTTAGCAACGAACACCGGGGAGCTGTTTTTT
15	-	few	TRBV15	TRBJ1-1	CATSRVARANTEAFF	TGTGCCACCAGCAGAGTCGCCAGGGCGAACACTGAAGCTTTCTTT
14	-	many	TRBV7-3	TRBJ2-2	CASSPGLGTGELFF	TGTGCCAGCAGCCCCGGGTTGGGGACCGGGGAGCTGTTTTTT
14	-	-	TRBV12-3/TRBV12-4	TRBJ2-6	CASSPGPGANVLTF	TGTGCCAGCAGCCCAGGGCCCGGGGCCAACGTCCTGACTTTC
15	-	-	TRBV6-2/TRBV6-3	TRBJ1-1	CASSSPGPQGSEAFF	TGTGCCAGCAGCTCACCGGGACCTCAAGGGTCTGAAGCTTTCTTT
16	-	-	TRBV7-3	TRBJ2-1	CASSLLGPIPYNEQFF	TGTGCCAGCAGCCTCTTGGGGCCCATCCCCTACAATGAGCAGTTCTTC
14	TRBD1	-	TRBV4-1	TRBJ2-7	CASSQDLATGGQYF	TGCGCCAGCAGCCAAGATCTTGCGACAGGGGGCCAGTACTTC
13	TRBD1	few	TRBV7-3	TRBJ2-7	CASSYGTGYEQYF	TGTGCCAGCAGCTATGGGACAGGGTACGAGCAGTACTTC
16	TRBD1	few	TRBV4-1	TRBJ2-3	CASSQTTGSSTDTQYF	TGCGCCAGCAGCCAAACGACAGGGTCGAGCACAGATACGCAGTATTTT
16	-	-	TRBV15	TRBJ2-1	CATSKQREMRGNEQFF	TGTGCCACCAGCAAACAGAGAGAGATGAGAGGCAATGAGCAGTTCTTC
16	TRBD2	few	TRBV12-3/TRBV12-4	TRBJ2-5	CASSSVLEREGETQYF	TGTGCCAGCAGTTCGGTCCTTGAGCGGGAGGGAGAGACCCAGTACTTC
20	-	few	TRBV21-1	TRBJ2-7	CASRGRTSGLAGLRVYEQYF	TGTGCCAGCAGAGGGAGAACCTCTGGACTAGCGGGATTGAGGGTTTACGAGCAGTACTTC
14	-	-	TRBV6-2/TRBV6-3	TRBJ2-7	CASSPQATSYEQYF	TGTGCCAGCAGTCCCCAGGCGACATCCTACGAGCAGTACTTC
13	TRBD1	-	TRBV29-1	TRBJ2-7	CSVKTGWDYEQYF	TGCAGCGTTAAGACAGGGTGGGATTACGAGCAGTACTTC
14	TRBD1	few	TRBV12-3/TRBV12-4	TRBJ2-7	CASSPGTGWREQYF	TGTGCCAGCAGTCCCGGGACAGGGTGGCGCGAGCAGTACTTC
12	-	few	TRBV2	TRBJ2-2	CASMRGSGELFF	TGTGCCAGCATGAGAGGATCCGGGGAGCTGTTTTTT
15	TRBD2	few	TRBV10-3	TRBJ2-5	CAINSGLALMETQYF	TGTGCCATCAATTCGGGACTAGCGTTGATGGAGACCCAGTACTTC
15	-	-	TRBV7-9	TRBJ2-1	CASSPQTGLSNEQFF	TGTGCCAGCAGCCCGCAAACGGGACTCTCAAATGAGCAGTTCTTC
15	-	few	TRBV5-1	TRBJ2-2	CASSLSVQTGGELFF	TGCGCCAGCAGCTTGTCTGTCCAAACAGGAGGGGAGCTGTTTTTT
14	TRBD2	-	TRBV29-1	TRBJ2-3	CSVRTSGSLDTQYF	TGCAGCGTTCGGACTAGCGGTAGTTTGGATACGCAGTATTTT
14	TRBD2	-	TRBV7-6	TRBJ2-7	CASSLAGGPSEQYF	TGTGCCAGCAGCCTAGCGGGGGGGCCGAGTGAGCAGTACTTC
15	-	few	TRBV7-9	TRBJ2-2	CASSSTRSGTGELFF	TGTGCCAGCAGCTCGACGAGAAGTGGCACCGGGGAGCTGTTTTTT
16	TRBD1	-	TRBV20-1	TRBJ1-2	CSARQPYRQGLIGYTF	TGCAGTGCTAGACAACCCTACCGACAGGGTTTAATTGGCTACACCTTC
16	TRBD2	-	TRBV11-2	TRBJ2-3	CASSFGSGGSTDTQYF	TGTGCCAGCAGCTTCGGAAGCGGGGGGTCCACAGATACGCAGTATTTT
13	-	-	TRBV27	TRBJ1-1	CASSFEVNTEAFF	TGTGCCAGCAGTTTTGAGGTGAACACTGAAGCTTTCTTT
15	-	-	TRBV27	TRBJ1-5	CASSLRAGRNQPQHF	TGTGCCAGCAGTTTACGGGCAGGTAGAAATCAGCCCCAGCATTTT
16	TRBD1	few	TRBV2	TRBJ1-1	CASSGDRGLLNTEAFF	TGTGCCAGCAGTGGGGACAGGGGGCTGTTGAACACTGAAGCTTTCTTT
12	-	-	TRBV7-6	TRBJ2-1	CASSQHGTEQFF	TGTGCCAGCAGCCAGCATGGGACTGAGCAGTTCTTC
13	-	-	TRBV2	TRBJ2-1	CASSVGGHNEQFF	TGTGCCAGCAGTGTCGGCGGACACAATGAGCAGTTCTTC